At least ten counts were recorded for the clone carrying this T cell receptor (beta chain). Its antigen remains unknown. Diagnoses were made from clinical symptoms, serum measures (thyroxine and TRAb), thyroid ultrasound and orbital computed tomography. The PBMCs studied were ones that came from roughly 9.1 ml fresh peripheral blood. This sample is part of a study of T cells in Graves' hyperthyroidism and ophthalmopathy. On the study more broadly: Blood from the periphery was taken at initial diagnosis, before any treatment.

The CDR3 is 16 amino acids. V lost 3 bases and J lost 2; bases outside the gene matches: 6. CDR1 and CDR2 from the germline V gene are SGHRS and YFSETQ. Using RNA transcripts as the source, TCR beta CDR3 regions were amplified. With the HTBI primer set, the TCR CDR3 went through a first round of RT-PCR. TCRdb fed the multiplex PCR reads into MiXCR, producing one record per CDR3 protein. The table lists roughly 660,000 distinct CDR3 sequences, about 18% of them singletons. Findings and limits, study-wide: Expanded thyroid clonotypes (above 0.001) were mostly also found in blood.

The origin of this receptor is a man over 45 with Graves' hyperthyroidism. The chain has TRBV5-1 and TRBJ2-3; 10 bases fit TRBD2. The sequencing input was blood. The CDR3 region has the DNA TGCGCCAGCAGCTCGCAAGCGGGAGGGTACACAGATACGCAGTATTTT. This translates into CASSSQAGGYTDTQYF.